This T cell receptor (beta chain) was sequenced in a study of T cell clonality in common variable immunodeficiency. Study observations and caveats: In common variable immunodeficiency, TCR beta chains reportedly carried fewer deletions and N-nucleotide insertions.

Repertoires were generated with immunoSEQ multiplex PCR, while TCRdb's copy carries only in-frame clones and drops some. The sample is made up of about 34,000 clones, none counted only once. This clone occurred a few times. Its cognate antigen is unknown. The read gets to within 3 residues of the CDR3 end, and the germline J gene fills in the rest. CDR1 is SGHTA, CDR2 FQGNSA, per germline. The CDR3 consists of 12 residues. V lost 6 bases to trimming and J lost 7 bases, with 10 bases between them. This TCR was sampled from a human donor with common variable immunodeficiency. Sequencing was done on a sample of peripheral blood mononuclear cells. The rearrangement joins TRBV7-2 to TRBJ2-1; D is ambiguous. Partial CDR3 DNA: TGTGCCAGCAGTTCAATAGGGAATGAG. Translation gives CASSSIGNE. The full CDR3 sequence reads CASSSIGNEQFF.